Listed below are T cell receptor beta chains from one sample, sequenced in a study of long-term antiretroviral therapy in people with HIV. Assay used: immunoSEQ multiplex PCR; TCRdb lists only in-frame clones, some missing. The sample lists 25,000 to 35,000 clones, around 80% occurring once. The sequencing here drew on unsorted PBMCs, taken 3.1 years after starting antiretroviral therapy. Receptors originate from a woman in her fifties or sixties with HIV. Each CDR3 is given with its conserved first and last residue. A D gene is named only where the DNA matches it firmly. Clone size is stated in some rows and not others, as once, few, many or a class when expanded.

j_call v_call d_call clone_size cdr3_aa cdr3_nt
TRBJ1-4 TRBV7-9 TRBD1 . CASSPKGAAEKLFF TGTGCCAGCAGCCCTAAGGGGGCGGCTGAAAAACTGTTTTTT
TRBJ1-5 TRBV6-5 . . CASSITGHFNQPQHF TGTGCCAGCAGTATTACCGGACACTTCAATCAGCCCCAGCATTTT
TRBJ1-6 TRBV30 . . CAWSPYGGEPLHF TGTGCCTGGAGTCCTTATGGGGGGGAACCCCTCCACTTT
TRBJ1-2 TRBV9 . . CASSANSGPWGYGYTF TGTGCCAGCAGCGCGAACTCGGGACCCTGGGGGTATGGCTACACCTTC
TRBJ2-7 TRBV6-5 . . CASSRDRSSYEQYF TGTGCCAGCAGTCGCGACAGGAGCTCCTACGAGCAGTACTTC
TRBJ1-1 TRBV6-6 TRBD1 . CASNQGQGYTEAFF TGTGCCAGCAACCAAGGACAGGGATACACTGAAGCTTTCTTT
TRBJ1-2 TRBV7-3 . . CASSFPFNYGYTF TGTGCCAGCAGCTTTCCGTTTAACTATGGCTACACCTTC
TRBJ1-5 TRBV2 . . CASMGASNGQPQHF TGTGCCAGCATGGGGGCCAGTAACGGTCAGCCCCAGCATTTT
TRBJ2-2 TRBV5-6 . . CASSLLGRTGELFF TGTGCCAGCAGCTTGTTGGGACGGACCGGGGAGCTGTTTTTT
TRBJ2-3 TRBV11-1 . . CASSGPTSRSTDTQYF TGTGCCAGCAGCGGCCCGACTAGTCGTAGCACAGATACGCAGTATTTT
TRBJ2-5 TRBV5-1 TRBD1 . CASSVDRGRIETQYF TGCGCCAGCAGCGTCGACAGGGGGCGCATTGAGACCCAGTACTTC
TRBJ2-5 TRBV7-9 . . CASSPPRGQETQYF TGTGCCAGCAGCCCTCCCCGGGGCCAAGAGACCCAGTACTTC
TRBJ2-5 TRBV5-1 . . CASTRVSPWQETQYF TGCGCCAGCACCCGGGTCTCCCCTTGGCAAGAGACCCAGTACTTC
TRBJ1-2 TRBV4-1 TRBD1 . CASSIQGAGSGYTF TGCGCCAGCAGCATACAGGGGGCCGGTTCGGGCTACACCTTC
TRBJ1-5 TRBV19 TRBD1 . CASSISHRGQRFGNQPQHF TGTGCCAGTAGTATCTCACACAGGGGGCAACGATTTGGCAATCAGCCCCAGCATTTT
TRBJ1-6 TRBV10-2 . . CASSEKGAPLHF TGCGCCAGCAGTGAGAAGGGGGCACCCCTCCACTTT
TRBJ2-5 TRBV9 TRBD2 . CASSGLARGTQYF TGTGCCAGCAGCGGACTAGCTAGGGGGACCCAGTACTTC
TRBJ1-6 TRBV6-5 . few CASSYSVQGGSPLHF TGTGCCAGCAGTTACTCCGTCCAGGGCGGATCACCCCTCCACTTT
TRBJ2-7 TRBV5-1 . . CASSLGDTAGEQYF TGCGCCAGCAGCTTGGGGGACACGGCGGGTGAGCAGTACTTC
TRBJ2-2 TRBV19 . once CASSTTGNTGELFF TGTGCCAGTAGTACGACGGGAAACACCGGGGAGCTGTTTTTT
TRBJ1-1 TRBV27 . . CASSLLWGKNTEAFF TGTGCCAGCAGTTTGTTATGGGGGAAGAACACTGAAGCTTTCTTT
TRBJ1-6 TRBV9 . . CASSVDLLTSPLHF TGTGCCAGCAGCGTAGATCTGTTAACCTCACCCCTCCACTTT
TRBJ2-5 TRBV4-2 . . CASSPGQKTQYF TGTGCCAGCAGCCCCGGTCAGAAGACCCAGTACTTC
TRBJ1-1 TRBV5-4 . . CASSLGTLNTEAFF TGTGCCAGCAGCCTTGGGACACTGAACACTGAAGCTTTCTTT
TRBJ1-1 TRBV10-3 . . CAISEWDIVTEAFF TGTGCCATCAGTGAGTGGGATATCGTGACTGAAGCTTTCTTT
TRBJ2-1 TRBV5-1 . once CASSLGGNEQFF TGCGCCAGCAGCTTGGGGGGGAATGAGCAGTTCTTC
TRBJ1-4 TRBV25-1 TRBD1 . CASSTAGGMGKLFF TGTGCCAGTTCTACGGCAGGGGGCATGGGGAAACTGTTTTTT
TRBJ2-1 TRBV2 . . CASSENWLQFF TGTGCCAGCAGTGAAAATTGGCTGCAGTTCTTC
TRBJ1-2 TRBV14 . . CASSQDFYGYTF TGTGCCAGCAGCCAAGATTTCTATGGCTACACCTTC
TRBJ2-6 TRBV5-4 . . CASSPQRVSGANVLTF TGTGCCAGCAGTCCTCAGCGGGTCTCTGGGGCCAACGTCCTGACTTTC
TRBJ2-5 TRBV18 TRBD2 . CASSPNSGTIQETQYF TGTGCCAGCTCACCGAATAGCGGGACGATCCAAGAGACCCAGTACTTC
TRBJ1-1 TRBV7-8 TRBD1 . CASSLSQGRNTEAFF TGTGCCAGCAGCTTGTCACAGGGGAGGAACACTGAAGCTTTCTTT
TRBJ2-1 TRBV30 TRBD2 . CAWRVWGLARDEQFF TGTGCCTGGAGGGTATGGGGACTAGCTCGCGATGAGCAGTTCTTC
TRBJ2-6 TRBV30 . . CAWSVLRGTLSGANVLTF TGTGCCTGGAGTGTACTTAGGGGGACTCTGTCCGGGGCCAACGTCCTGACTTTC
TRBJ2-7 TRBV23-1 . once CASSQLAWGRSSYEQYF TGCGCCAGCAGTCAACTGGCCTGGGGCAGGAGCTCCTACGAGCAGTACTTC
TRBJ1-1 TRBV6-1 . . CASSREGGTEAFF TGTGCCAGCAGTCGGGAGGGGGGCACTGAAGCTTTCTTT
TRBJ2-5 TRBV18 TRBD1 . CASSTGAQGETQYF TGTGCCAGCTCAACAGGGGCCCAAGGCGAGACCCAGTACTTC
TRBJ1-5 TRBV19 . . CASSLGGQWSNQPQHF TGTGCCAGTAGCCTCGGTGGACAGTGGAGCAATCAGCCCCAGCATTTT
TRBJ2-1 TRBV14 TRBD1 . CASSQGTGSNEQFF TGTGCCAGCAGCCAAGGGACAGGGAGCAATGAGCAGTTCTTC
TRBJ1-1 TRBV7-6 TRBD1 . CASSLGQLNTEAFF TGTGCCAGCAGCTTGGGACAGCTGAACACTGAAGCTTTCTTT
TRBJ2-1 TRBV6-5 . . CASSYSLGLELGEQFF TGTGCCAGCAGTTACTCTTTGGGCCTCGAGTTGGGTGAGCAGTTCTTC
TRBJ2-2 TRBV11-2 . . CASSDRSSFAGELFF TGTGCCAGCAGCGACCGGTCGAGTTTCGCCGGGGAGCTGTTTTTT
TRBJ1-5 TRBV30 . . CAWSVGGNQPQHF TGTGCCTGGAGTGTAGGGGGCAATCAGCCCCAGCATTTT
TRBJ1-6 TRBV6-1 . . CASSPDPSSPLHF TGTGCCAGCAGTCCGGATCCTAGTTCACCCCTCCACTTT
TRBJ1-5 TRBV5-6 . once CASSFSKINQPQHF TGTGCCAGCAGCTTTTCTAAGATCAATCAGCCCCAGCATTTT
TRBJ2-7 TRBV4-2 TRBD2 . CASSQDPGGDSYEQYF TGTGCCAGCAGCCAAGATCCCGGGGGGGACTCCTACGAGCAGTACTTC